The clone carrying this TCR beta chain has just a few counts. Its matching antigen is unknown. This entry is derived from a study of T-cell memory formation after mild COVID-19. Study-wide context: Largely, TCR clusters stayed within a single donor.

Constant-segment primers were used for 5'RACE, and the resulting TCR alpha and TCR beta cDNA libraries carried sample barcodes and UMIs. TCRdb itself ran the 5' RACE reads through MiXCR, one entry per CDR3 protein. This sample has roughly 580,000 distinct CDR3 sequences, with more than 15% found just once. Study-level findings and limits: Among CD4+ contracting clones, most were CM and EM, and CD8+ ones EMRA. Cross-reactive memory seemingly joined, as some responding clones were found in pre-infection memory.

In germline, CDR1 is SGHRS, CDR2 YFSETQ. The CDR3 loop spans 15 amino acids. V dropped 0 bases and J dropped 0 bases, with 9 bases sitting between them. This chain joins TRBV5-1 and TRBJ1-1, with TRBD1 as a possible D gene (5 bases). The clonotype comes from an adult woman who had mild COVID-19 (a few samples of this study predate the infection). Cell type and time point are not known. The specimen sequenced was PBMCs or a T cell subset sorted from them (not recorded which). CDR3 loop: CASSLEWGVNTEAFF. The DNA for the CDR3 is TGCGCCAGCAGCTTGGAATGGGGGGTGAACACTGAAGCTTTCTTT.